This TCR beta chain appears in the sequencing data of a study of blood T cells in healthy people across ages. Study-level background: When template switching was applied, about one barcoded beta molecule was captured per two T cells. Study-wide results and caveats: Per million T cells, TCR beta diversity dropped about linearly as age rose. The unknown donor CMV status may have confounded expanded clonotype changes.

Primers used in a second PCR of roughly 6 to 12 cycles were a sample-barcoded 5' primer and a J-beta primer mix. TCRdb redid the calling of the 5' RACE reads with MiXCR, one entry per CDR3 protein. Counted here are nearly 1 million distinct CDR3 sequences, roughly 47% occurring once; the ten biggest clones make up 20% to 25%. As to this clonotype: The antigen remains undetermined.

Aged roughly 6 to 90, donors were systemically healthy Caucasians from Russia. Germline trimming cut 6 bases from V and 15 bases from J; bases unmatched to any gene: 8. Per germline, CDR1 MNHEY and CDR2 SMNVEV (reference sequence). The CDR3 sequence is 11 residues long. The source is a woman aged 55-70 years in good health. The chain is built from TRBV27 and TRBJ2-1, with 7 bases fitting TRBD2. Sequencing was carried out using blood. The CDR3 loop reads CASRVGTIGFF. CDR3 nucleotide sequence: TGTGCCAGCAGGGTAGGGACTATAGGGTTCTTC.